Presented here are 15 T cell receptor beta chains from one specimen sequenced in a study of blood T cell repertoires in COVID-19. Method: immunoSEQ multiplex PCR; TCRdb's copy keeps in-frame clones and lacks some. The sample includes about 130,000 clones, almost 85% of them seen just once. Source material: peripheral blood. All receptors come from a woman aged 30 to 39 who had recovered from COVID-19.

This rearrangement joins TRBV27 to TRBJ2-5; 9 bases map to TRBD1. The CDR3 spans 17 residues. Trimming at V came to 5 bases and at J to 3 bases, leaving 13 bases not matched to a gene. The germline CDR1 and CDR2 sequences are MNHEY and SMNVEV (reference sequence). CDR3 nucleotides: TGTGCCAGCAGTCAAGGGGACAGGGTTGGGGGGAAAGAGACCCAGTACTTC. As protein: CASSQGDRVGGKETQYF.

This clone was seen a few times. The J gene is TRBJ1-1, the V gene TRBV7-2; D ambiguous. The length of the CDR3 is 13 residues. The ends were cut back, 6 bases at V and 0 bases at J, with 8 bases in the middle. The germline CDR1 and CDR2 sequences are SGHTA and FQGNSA. The CDR3 region has the DNA TGTGCCAGCAGTTACACCATGAACACTGAAGCTTTCTTT. Protein product: CASSYTMNTEAFF.

The chain joins TRBV27 to TRBJ1-6; 8 bases match TRBD1. Germline CDR1 MNHEY, CDR2 SMNVEV (reference sequence). The CDR3 contains 15 residues. The ends lost 6 bases at V and 2 bases at J; junction bases unmatched: 3. CDR3 sequence reads: CASRTGEAYNSPLHF. DNA for the CDR3: TGTGCCAGCAGGACAGGGGAGGCCTATAATTCACCCCTCCACTTT.

The chain carries TRBV12-3 or TRBV12-4 and TRBJ1-3; D not resolved. Deletions cut 7 bases from V and 4 bases from J, with 11 bases between. The CDR3 is 13 amino acids. The CDR3 DNA is TGTGCCAGCAATTCCGAACAGGGAAACACCATATATTTT. Encoded protein: CASNSEQGNTIYF.

The rearrangement uses TRBV6-1 and TRBJ2-4; 7 nucleotides line up with TRBD2. The CDR3 has 18 amino acids. Unmatched junction bases numbered 10, after V lost 2 bases and J lost 0 bases. The germline V gene has CDR1 MNHNS and CDR2 SASEGT. As DNA, the CDR3 is TGTGCCAGCAGTGAATCAAGTAGCGGGTTCTCAGCCAAAAACATTCAGTACTTC. It codes for CASSESSSGFSAKNIQYF.

CDR3 nucleotide sequence: TGTGCCTGGAGTCGAGCTGGAAACACCATATATTTT. Protein sequence: CAWSRAGNTIYF. This rearrangement joins TRBV30 to TRBJ1-3; D is undetermined. Per germline, CDR1 GTSNPN and CDR2 SVGIG (reference sequence). The CDR3 has 12 residues. V was clipped by 2 bases and J by 2 bases, with 4 bases between them.

The genes are TRBV3-1 (or the pseudogene TRBV3-2) and TRBJ2-6; a weak D match, TRBD1 (6 bases). V shed 3 bases and J shed 0 bases, with 12 bases lying between them. Germline-derived CDR1 and CDR2 are LGHDT and YNNKEL (reference sequence). This CDR3 is built from 17 residues. CDR3 sequence (DNA): TGTGCCAGCAGCCATCGATACAGGGACTCTGGGGCCAACGTCCTGACTTTC. It encodes CASSHRYRDSGANVLTF.

The chain joins TRBV19 to TRBJ1-5; possibly TRBD1 for D (6 bases). This CDR3 has 13 amino acids. V was clipped by 6 bases and J by 5 bases, with 11 bases between them. CDR1 LNHDA and CDR2 SQIVND come from the germline V gene (reference sequence). Written as DNA, the CDR3 is TGTGCCAGTAGCCGGGACATCTATCAGCCCCAGCATTTT. The encoded protein is CASSRDIYQPQHF.

This chain joins TRBV27 and TRBJ1-1, with 8 bases matching TRBD1. The CDR3 is made up of 17 amino acids. Germline V gives CDR1 MNHEY, CDR2 SMNVEV (reference sequence). Trimming removed 3 bases from V and 0 bases from J; junction bases left unmatched: 9. The CDR3 DNA is TGTGCCAGCAGTTTTGGGTCAGGGGGCTTGGTGAACACTGAAGCTTTCTTT. Residues: CASSFGSGGLVNTEAFF.

The genes are TRBV9 and TRBJ1-2; possible D gene TRBD1, 6 bases. Trimming took off 4 bases at V and 7 bases at J, with 14 bases between the two ends. Per germline, CDR1 SGDLS and CDR2 YYNGEE. The CDR3 contains 13 residues. In DNA form, the CDR3 reads TGTGCCAGCAGCAAGGGGGAAGGGATTGGCTACACCTTC. Encoded protein: CASSKGEGIGYTF.

Here the CDR3 DNA reads TGTGCCAGCGCTAGCGGAGCGAACACCGGGGAGCTGTTTTTT. Protein product: CASASGANTGELFF. V gene TRBV6-4 combines with J gene TRBJ2-2; 7 nucleotides match TRBD2. CDR3 length: 14 residues. Germline values: CDR1 MRHNA, CDR2 SNTAGT. Losses at the gene ends were 8 bases for V and 0 bases for J; bases not matched to a gene: 3.

This clone turned up a few times. The rearrangement uses TRBV6-1 and TRBJ2-7; TRBD2 agrees at 16 bases. Per the germline V gene, CDR1 is MNHNS and CDR2 is SASEGT. There are 19 residues in the CDR3. The V and J ends lost 2 bases and 6 bases, in that order; junction bases with no gene match: 13. DNA for the CDR3: TGTGCCAGCAGTGAAAGGATTTCCGGGACTAGCGGGAGGGCACTCGAGCAGTACTTC. This codes for CASSERISGTSGRALEQYF.

The chain uses TRBV19 and TRBJ2-3, with 10 bases identical to TRBD1. Germline trimming cut 4 bases from V and 4 bases from J; bases unmatched to any gene: 5. CDR3 length: 15 residues. CDR1 is LNHDA and CDR2 is SQIVND in the germline V gene (reference sequence). CDR3 sequence reads: CASSRGQGRADTQYF. The DNA for the CDR3 is TGTGCCAGTAGTAGGGGACAGGGGAGGGCAGATACGCAGTATTTT.

This chain links TRBV5-1 with TRBJ1-2, with D possibly TRBD1 on 5 matching bases. The germline CDR1 and CDR2 sequences are SGHRS and YFSETQ. The length of the CDR3 is 16 residues. Trimming removed 6 bases from V and 3 bases from J, with 21 bases in between. As DNA, the CDR3 is TGCGCCAGCACACTCCAATGGGAGGGGTTGGACTATGGCTACACCTTC. Its protein is CASTLQWEGLDYGYTF.

The chain couples TRBV6-5 to TRBJ2-7; TRBD1 aligns across 9 bases. This CDR3 spans 14 amino acids. The V gene's germline CDR1 is MNHEY and CDR2 SVGAGI. V lost 9 bases, J lost 2 bases, and 8 bases stayed unmatched. CDR3 sequence (DNA): TGTGCCAGTTCAGGGGACAGGGCCACCTACGAGCAGTACTTC. It specifies CASSGDRATYEQYF.